This T cell receptor beta chain stems from a study of T cells after somatic rescue of genetic block. This CDR3 has 14 residues. Germline values: CDR1 MNHNS, CDR2 SASEGT. V was clipped by 7 bases and J by 2 bases; unmatched bases: 7. This clone was seen once. The protocol was immunoSEQ multiplex PCR, while the TCRdb copy is restricted to in-frame clones and leaves out a portion. The sample lists about 8,000 clones; 75% to 90% were seen once. This receptor was taken from a boy aged 5-17 years. The sample taken for sequencing was peripheral blood mononuclear cells (PBMCs). The chain combines TRBV6-1 with TRBJ2-7; 8 bases are shared with TRBD1. In nucleotides, the CDR3 is TGTGCCAGCACCAGGGACAGGTCCCCCTACGAGCAGTACTTC. Translating it yields CASTRDRSPYEQYF.